These 4 T cell receptor beta chains originate from one sample sequenced in a study of blood T cell repertoires in COVID-19. The repertoire was sequenced with immunoSEQ multiplex PCR; TCRdb's copy has only in-frame clones and lacks some. The profile shows 200,000 to 250,000 clones, 70% to 90% of them singletons. Material for sequencing was peripheral blood. These receptors all stem from a woman aged 40-49 years who had recovered from COVID-19.

The chain is built from TRBV2 and TRBJ2-7; D may be TRBD2 (6 bases). V lost 10 bases to trimming and J lost 2 bases, with 21 bases between them. This CDR3 spans 15 amino acids. The germline CDR1 and CDR2 sequences are SNHLY and FYNNEI. The CDR3 region has the DNA TGTGCCATCGACTTTGGGGGGACTCCCGCCTACGAGCAGTACTTC. It translates to CAIDFGGTPAYEQYF. The full variable domain, its missing parts supplied by reference TRBV2 and TRBJ2-7, is EPEVTQTPSHQVTQMGQEVILRCVPISNHLYFYWYRQILGQKVEFLVSFYNNEISEKSEIFDDQFSVERPDGSNFTLKIRSTKLEDSAMYFCAIDFGGTPAYEQYFGPGTRLTVT.

The V gene is TRBV6-2 or TRBV6-3, the J gene TRBJ2-5; tentative D call: TRBD1 (6 bases). Deletions cut 2 bases from V and 5 bases from J, with 15 bases between. The CDR3 runs 15 residues. Germline CDR1 is MNHEY and CDR2 is SVGEGT. The CDR3 is CASSYGWQGRETQYF. DNA of the CDR3: TGTGCCAGCAGTTACGGGTGGCAGGGGCGGGAGACCCAGTACTTC.

The chain carries TRBV6-1 and TRBJ1-2; D remains ambiguous. The CDR3 runs 14 residues. CDR1 and CDR2 from the germline V gene are MNHNS and SASEGT. V lost 1 base, J lost 2 bases, and 8 bases lay in between. In DNA, the CDR3 is TGTGCCAGCAGTGAAGGGGCTTGGAACTATGGCTACACCTTC. Its translation is CASSEGAWNYGYTF.

In its sample, this clone was seen a few times. This rearrangement joins TRBV29-1 to TRBJ1-6; D is undetermined. This CDR3 comprises 13 residues. CDR1 and CDR2 from the germline V gene are SQVTM and ANQGSEA. V was trimmed by 5 bases and J by 7 bases, leaving 12 bases between them. This chain's CDR3 is CSVKAQPNSPLHF. As DNA, the CDR3 is TGCAGCGTTAAAGCACAGCCAAATTCACCCCTCCACTTT.